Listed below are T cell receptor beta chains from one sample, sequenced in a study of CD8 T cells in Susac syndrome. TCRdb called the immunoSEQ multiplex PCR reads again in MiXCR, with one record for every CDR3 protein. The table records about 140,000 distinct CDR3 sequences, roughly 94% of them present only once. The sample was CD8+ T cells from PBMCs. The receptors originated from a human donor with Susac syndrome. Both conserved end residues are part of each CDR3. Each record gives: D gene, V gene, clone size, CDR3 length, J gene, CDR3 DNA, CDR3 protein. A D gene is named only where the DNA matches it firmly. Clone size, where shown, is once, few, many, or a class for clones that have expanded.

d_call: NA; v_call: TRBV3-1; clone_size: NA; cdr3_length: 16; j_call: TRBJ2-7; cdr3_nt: TGTGCCAGCAGCCAAGGTCCTGACAGGCCCACCTACGAGCAGTACTTC; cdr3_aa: CASSQGPDRPTYEQYF
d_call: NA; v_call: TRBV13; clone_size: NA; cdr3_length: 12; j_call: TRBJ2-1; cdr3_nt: TGTGCCAGCAGCGCCAACCAGGGGGAGCAGTTCTTC; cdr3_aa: CASSANQGEQFF
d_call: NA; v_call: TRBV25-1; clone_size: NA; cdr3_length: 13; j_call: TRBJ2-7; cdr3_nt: TGTGCCAGCAGTGAAAAGGCCTCCTACGAGCAGTACTTC; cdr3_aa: CASSEKASYEQYF
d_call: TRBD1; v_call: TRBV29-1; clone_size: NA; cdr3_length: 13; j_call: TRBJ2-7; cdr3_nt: TGCAGCGTTGAACAGGGGGCGCCGAACGAGCAGTACTTC; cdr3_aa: CSVEQGAPNEQYF
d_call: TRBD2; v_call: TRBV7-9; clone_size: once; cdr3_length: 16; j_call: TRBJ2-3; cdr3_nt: TGTGCCAGCAGCTCAACTAGCGGGACTAGCACAGATACGCAGTATTTT; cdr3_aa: CASSSTSGTSTDTQYF
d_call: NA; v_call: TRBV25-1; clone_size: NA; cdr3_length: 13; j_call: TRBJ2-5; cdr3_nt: TGTGCCAGCAGTCCTTGGGGAGAGGAGACCCAGTACTTC; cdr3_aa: CASSPWGEETQYF
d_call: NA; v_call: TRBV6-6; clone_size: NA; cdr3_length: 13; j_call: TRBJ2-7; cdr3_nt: TGTGCCAGCAGTTACTACAGGATCTACGAGCAGTACTTC; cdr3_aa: CASSYYRIYEQYF
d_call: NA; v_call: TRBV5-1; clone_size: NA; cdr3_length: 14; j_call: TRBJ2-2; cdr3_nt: TGCGCCAGCAGGCTAACCTCTAAGGCCGGGGAGCTGTTTTTT; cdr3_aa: CASRLTSKAGELFF
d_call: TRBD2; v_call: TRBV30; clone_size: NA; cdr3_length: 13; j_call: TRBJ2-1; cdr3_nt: TGTGCCTGGAGTGGACTAGCGGGAAACGAGCAGTTCTTC; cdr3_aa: CAWSGLAGNEQFF
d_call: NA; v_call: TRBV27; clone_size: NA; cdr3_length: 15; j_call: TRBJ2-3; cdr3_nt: TGTGCCAGCAGTTTGTCCGTGGACTTCACAGATACGCAGTATTTT; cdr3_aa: CASSLSVDFTDTQYF
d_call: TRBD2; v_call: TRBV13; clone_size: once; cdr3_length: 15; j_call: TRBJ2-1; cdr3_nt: TGTGCCAGCAAACCTAGCGGGTCCTCCTACAATGAGCAGTTCTTC; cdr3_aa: CASKPSGSSYNEQFF
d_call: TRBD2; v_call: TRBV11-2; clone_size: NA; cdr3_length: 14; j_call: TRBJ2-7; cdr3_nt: TGTGCCAGCAGCGGACGTAGCGGGATCTACGAGCAGTACTTC; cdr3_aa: CASSGRSGIYEQYF
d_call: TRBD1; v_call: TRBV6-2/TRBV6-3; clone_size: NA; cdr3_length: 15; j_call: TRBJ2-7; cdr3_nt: TGTGCCAGCAGTAAGAACGGACAGGGAATAGGGGAGCAGTACTTC; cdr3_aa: CASSKNGQGIGEQYF
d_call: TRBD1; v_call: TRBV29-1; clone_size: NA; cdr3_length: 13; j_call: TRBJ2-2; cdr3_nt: TGCAGCGCCCAGGGGGCAGACACCGGGGAGCTGTTTTTT; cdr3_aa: CSAQGADTGELFF
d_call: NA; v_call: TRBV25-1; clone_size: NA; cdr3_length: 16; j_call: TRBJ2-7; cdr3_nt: TGTGCCAGCAGTGAATATTGGGCAGAGAACTATAAAGAGCAGTACTTC; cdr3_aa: CASSEYWAENYKEQYF
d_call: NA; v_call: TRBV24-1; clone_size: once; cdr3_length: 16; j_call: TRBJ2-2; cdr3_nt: TGTGCCACCAGTGATTCCGACAGTTCCCAGCCCGGGGAGCTGTTTTTT; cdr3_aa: CATSDSDSSQPGELFF
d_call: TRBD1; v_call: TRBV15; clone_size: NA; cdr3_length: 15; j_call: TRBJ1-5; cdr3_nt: TGTGCCACGAGACAGGGCGTAGGAGGCAATCAGCCCCAGCATTTT; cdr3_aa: CATRQGVGGNQPQHF
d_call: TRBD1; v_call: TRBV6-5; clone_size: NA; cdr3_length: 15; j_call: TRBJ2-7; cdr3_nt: TGTGCCAGCAGTGACTTTACCGGGACAGGGGACGAGCAGTACTTC; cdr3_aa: CASSDFTGTGDEQYF
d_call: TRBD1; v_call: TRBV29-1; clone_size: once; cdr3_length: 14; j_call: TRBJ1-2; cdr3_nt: TGCAGCGTTGATGAGGGGACAGGGGTATATGGCTACACCTTC; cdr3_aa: CSVDEGTGVYGYTF
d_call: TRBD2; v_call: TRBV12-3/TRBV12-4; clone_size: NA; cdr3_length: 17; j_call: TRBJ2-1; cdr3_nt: TGTGCCAGCAGTTTTAGTAGCGGGAGAGGTTCCTACAATGAGCAGTTCTTC; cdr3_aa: CASSFSSGRGSYNEQFF
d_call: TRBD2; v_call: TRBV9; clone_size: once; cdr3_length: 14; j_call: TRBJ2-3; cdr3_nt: TGTGCCAGCAGCGCGTCGACTAGCGTCGATACGCAGTATTTT; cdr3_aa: CASSASTSVDTQYF
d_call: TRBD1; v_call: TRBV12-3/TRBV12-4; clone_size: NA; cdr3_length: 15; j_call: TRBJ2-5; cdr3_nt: TGTGCCAGCAGTTTTGGACAGGCCACGGGAGAGACCCAGTACTTC; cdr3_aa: CASSFGQATGETQYF
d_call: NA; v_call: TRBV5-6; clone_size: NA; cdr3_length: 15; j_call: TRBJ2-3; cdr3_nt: TGTGCCAGCAGCTTGGGGCAACTCGGCACAGATACGCAGTATTTT; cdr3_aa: CASSLGQLGTDTQYF
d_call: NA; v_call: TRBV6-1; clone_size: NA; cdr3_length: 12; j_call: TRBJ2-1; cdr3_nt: TGTGCCAGCAGTGAATATGGCAATGAGCAGTTCTTC; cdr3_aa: CASSEYGNEQFF
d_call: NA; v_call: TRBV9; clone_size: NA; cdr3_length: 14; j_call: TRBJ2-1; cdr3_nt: TGTGCCAGCAGCGTATATTTGGTACCCAATGAGCAGTTCTTC; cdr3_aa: CASSVYLVPNEQFF
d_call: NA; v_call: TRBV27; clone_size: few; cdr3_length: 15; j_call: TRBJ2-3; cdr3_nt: TGTGCCAGCAGCCTTGACTCCTTCGCCACAGATACGCAGTATTTT; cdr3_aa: CASSLDSFATDTQYF
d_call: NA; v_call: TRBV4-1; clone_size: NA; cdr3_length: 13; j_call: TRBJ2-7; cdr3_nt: TGCGCCAGCAGCCAAGATGTGCGGGTCGAGCAGTACTTC; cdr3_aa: CASSQDVRVEQYF
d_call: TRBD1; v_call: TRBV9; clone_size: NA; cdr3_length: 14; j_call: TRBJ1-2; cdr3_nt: TGTGCCAGCAGACATGACAGGGATCGCTATGGCTACACCTTC; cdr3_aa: CASRHDRDRYGYTF
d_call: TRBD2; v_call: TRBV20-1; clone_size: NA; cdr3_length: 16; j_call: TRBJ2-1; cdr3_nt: TGCAGTGCGTCCGGGACTAGCCCCTTTTATTACAATGAGCAGTTCTTC; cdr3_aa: CSASGTSPFYYNEQFF
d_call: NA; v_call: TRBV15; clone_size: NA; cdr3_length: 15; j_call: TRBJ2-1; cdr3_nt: TGTGCCACCCGAGGGGCTACAACTTCCTACAATGAGCAGTTCTTC; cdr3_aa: CATRGATTSYNEQFF
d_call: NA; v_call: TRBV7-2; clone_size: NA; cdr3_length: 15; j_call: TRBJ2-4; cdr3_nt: TGTGCCAGCAGCTTAGCCCAGGGGTCCAAAAACATTCAGTACTTC; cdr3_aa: CASSLAQGSKNIQYF
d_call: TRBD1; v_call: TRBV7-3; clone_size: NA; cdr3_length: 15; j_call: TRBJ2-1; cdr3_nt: TGTGCCAGCAGCGACTCCGGGACAGGTAGCAATGAGCAGTTCTTC; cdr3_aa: CASSDSGTGSNEQFF
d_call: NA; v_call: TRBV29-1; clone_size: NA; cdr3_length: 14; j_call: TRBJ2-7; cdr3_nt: TGCAGCGTCTTGACAGTGAAGAGCTCCTACGAGCAGTACTTC; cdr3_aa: CSVLTVKSSYEQYF
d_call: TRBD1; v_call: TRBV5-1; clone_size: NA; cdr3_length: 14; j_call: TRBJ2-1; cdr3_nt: TGCGCCAGCAGCTACAGACAGGGGGCAGATGAGCAGTTCTTC; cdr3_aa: CASSYRQGADEQFF
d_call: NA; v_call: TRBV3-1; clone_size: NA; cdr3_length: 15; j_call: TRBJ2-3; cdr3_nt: TGTGCCAGCAGCCAAGATTGGCAGGGATCAGATACGCAGTATTTT; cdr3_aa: CASSQDWQGSDTQYF
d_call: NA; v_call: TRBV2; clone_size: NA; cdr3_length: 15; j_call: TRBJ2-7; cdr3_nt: TGTGCCAGCAGTGAAGCCCTCCGGCAGGCCTACGAGCAGTACTTC; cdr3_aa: CASSEALRQAYEQYF
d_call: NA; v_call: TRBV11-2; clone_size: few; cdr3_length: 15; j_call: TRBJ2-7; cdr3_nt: TGTGCCAGCAGCGGGTGGGCGGGAAGATCCTACGAGCAGTACTTC; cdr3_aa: CASSGWAGRSYEQYF
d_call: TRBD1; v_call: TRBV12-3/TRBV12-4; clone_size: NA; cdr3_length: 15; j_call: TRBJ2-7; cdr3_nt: TGTGCCAGCAGCCAAGCCGGGACAGAGGACTACGAGCAGTACTTC; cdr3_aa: CASSQAGTEDYEQYF
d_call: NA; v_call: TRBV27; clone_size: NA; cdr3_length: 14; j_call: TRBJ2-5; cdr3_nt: TGTGCCAGCAGTTTAGGGTATGGAGGGGAGACCCAGTACTTC; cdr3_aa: CASSLGYGGETQYF
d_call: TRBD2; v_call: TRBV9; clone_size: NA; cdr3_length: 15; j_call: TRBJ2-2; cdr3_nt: TGTGCCAGCAGCGTAGCGGGAGGACTCACCGGGGAGCTGTTTTTT; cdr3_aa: CASSVAGGLTGELFF
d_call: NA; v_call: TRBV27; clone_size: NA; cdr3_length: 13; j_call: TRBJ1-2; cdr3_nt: TGTGCCAGCAGCTCCGGACCCAACTATGGCTACACCTTC; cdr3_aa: CASSSGPNYGYTF
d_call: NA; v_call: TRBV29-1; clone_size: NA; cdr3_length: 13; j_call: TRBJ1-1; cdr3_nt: TGCAGCGTGGGGCCGGGCGAGGACACTGAAGCTTTCTTT; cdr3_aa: CSVGPGEDTEAFF
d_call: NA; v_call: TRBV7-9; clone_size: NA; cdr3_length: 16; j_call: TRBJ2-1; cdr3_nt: TGTGCCAGCAGCTTAACTACCGGAGGGGAGGAAAATGAGCAGTTCTTC; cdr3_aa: CASSLTTGGEENEQFF
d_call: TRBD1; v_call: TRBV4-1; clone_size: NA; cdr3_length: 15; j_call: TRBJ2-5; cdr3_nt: TGCGCCAGCAGCGACCGACAGGGGGTCGTCGAGACCCAGTACTTC; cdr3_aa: CASSDRQGVVETQYF
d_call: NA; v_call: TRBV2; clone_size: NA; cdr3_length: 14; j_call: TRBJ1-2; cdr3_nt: TGTGCCAGCCCTGGGACCGCAGAGGACTATGGCTACACCTTC; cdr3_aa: CASPGTAEDYGYTF